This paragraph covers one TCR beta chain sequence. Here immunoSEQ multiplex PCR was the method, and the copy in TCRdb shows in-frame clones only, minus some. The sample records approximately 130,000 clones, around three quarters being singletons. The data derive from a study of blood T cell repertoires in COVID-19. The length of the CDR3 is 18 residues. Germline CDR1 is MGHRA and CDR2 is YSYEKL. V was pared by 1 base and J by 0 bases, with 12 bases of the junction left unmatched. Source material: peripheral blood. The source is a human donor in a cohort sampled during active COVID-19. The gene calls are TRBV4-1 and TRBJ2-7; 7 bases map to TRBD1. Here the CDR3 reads CASSQASLAWDSSYEQYF. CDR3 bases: TGCGCCAGCAGCCAAGCAAGCCTCGCCTGGGACAGCTCCTACGAGCAGTACTTC.